These 29 T cell receptor beta chains originate from one sample sequenced in a study of tissue T cells after allogeneic stem cell transplantation (dated by TCRdb to 2021 to 2024). What this sample's time point label stands for: mouse harvest day 7 after allogeneic transplant. Each mouse graft consisted of 10^7 T-cell-depleted bone marrow cells plus 10^6 splenic CD5+ T cells and was given by tail vein injection. The library was made by the immunoSEQ multiplex PCR assay. The table was pulled from immuneACCESS by TCRdb, which kept in-frame rearrangements only. Such tables lose some clones; where checked, under half of the loss comes from unresolved V genes, and the rest has no known cause. Here the sample has roughly 4,000 clones; roughly half occur a single time. 8% to 8.5% of the sample goes to the ten largest clones. Sequenced material: lymph node tissue. These receptors came from a female BALB/c mouse given C57BL/6 T cells with graft-versus-host disease after an allogeneic hematopoietic cell transplant.

Turning to this clone: Gene names and germline refer to mouse. From the germline J gene comes the end of the CDR3, since the read stops 1 residue before it. This chain links TRBV26 with TRBJ2-5; 7 bases line up with TRBD1. Trimming removed 6 bases from V and 0 bases from J; junction bases left unmatched: 3. The CDR3 extends over 14 amino acids. Germline CDR1 reads KGHPV; CDR2 reads FQNQEV (reference sequence). CDR3 DNA (partial): TGTGCCAGCAGGGGGACAGTCAACCAAGACACCCAGTAC. This sequence encodes CASRGTVNQDTQY. The CDR3 as a whole reads CASRGTVNQDTQYF.

There are a few counts of this clone. Genes and germline come from the mouse. Read sequence stops 1 residue before the CDR3 end, and the germline J gene provides the missing end. The chain joins TRBV13-3 to TRBJ1-1; D uncertain. Per the germline V gene, CDR1 is NNHDY and CDR2 is SYVADS. CDR3 length equals 13 residues. V lost 0 bases and J lost 4, with 7 bases in between. CDR3 DNA, as far as it was read: TGTGCCAGCAGTGATGAGGGTCCCACAGAAGTCTTC. Translation gives CASSDEGPTEVF. In full, the CDR3 reads CASSDEGPTEVFF.

Regarding this clone: These gene names are mouse names. This CDR3 reads CASSLTGRDNQAPLF. The part of the CDR3 DNA that was read is TGTGCTAGCAGTTTAACGGGGAGAGACAACCAGGCTCCGCTT. This rearrangement joins TRBV29 to TRBJ1-5, with no clear D. The read ends 1 residue before the CDR3 terminus; that terminus is restored from the germline J gene. Per the germline V gene, CDR1 is MSHET and CDR2 is SYDVDS. Trimming shortened V by 2 bases and J by 2 bases, and 10 bases separated the two germline ends. CDR3 length equals 15 residues. Combining the CDR3 with reference TRBV29 and TRBJ1-5 gives the whole variable domain DMKVTQMPRYLIKRMGENVLLECGQDMSHETMYWYRQDPGLGLQLIYISYDVDSNSEGDIPKGYRVSRKKREHFSLILDSAKTNQTSVYFCASSLTGRDNQAPLFGEGTRLSVL.

As for this clone: Gene names and germline refer to mouse. Read data end 1 residue before the CDR3 end; the end is taken from the germline J gene. V is TRBV12-2 and J is TRBJ1-1; the D gene is possibly TRBD1 (5 bases). The V end was cut by 1 base, the J end by 4 bases, with 9 bases between. Germline V gives CDR1 SGHLS, CDR2 HYDKME. The CDR3 has 13 residues. CDR3 sequence reads: CASSLEGFTEVFF. The CDR3 DNA, read in part, is TGTGCCAGCTCTCTGGAGGGGTTCACAGAAGTCTTC.

Comment on this clone: Gene names are the mouse ones. The CDR3 goes on 1 residue after the read ends, and that part is filled in from the germline J gene. The chain employs TRBV12-1 and TRBJ2-3; possible D gene TRBD1, 6 bases. Germline values: CDR1 SGHSN, CDR2 HYEKVE. The CDR3 totals 15 residues. V was shortened by 4 bases and J by 0 bases, with 13 bases between the two germline ends. The CDR3: CASSPHRVSAETLYF. Partial CDR3 DNA: TGTGCCAGCTCCCCTCACAGGGTCAGTGCAGAAACGCTGTAT.

A word on this clone: The genes are named according to mouse. The read stops 1 residue short of the end of the CDR3; the missing end is completed from the germline J gene. The chain couples TRBV26 to TRBJ1-6; 9 bases line up with TRBD1. TRBJ1-6 is assigned to the ORF class and has an uncertain function. Germline CDR1 is KGHPV and CDR2 is FQNQEV (reference sequence). There are 16 residues in the CDR3. Trimming took 6 bases from V and 3 from J; bases not matched to a gene: 6. CDR3 region: CASRHRDRVYNSPLYF. The part of the CDR3 DNA that was read is TGTGCCAGCAGGCACCGGGACAGGGTCTATAATTCGCCCCTCTAC.

This clone showed up just once. Gene labels here are mouse ones. The CDR3 extends 1 residue past the end of the read, so its final part is completed from the germline J gene. V usage is TRBV12-1 and J usage is TRBJ2-5, with a possible D match to TRBD2 (6 bases). The CDR3 is made up of 14 amino acids. From germline, CDR1 is SGHSN and CDR2 HYEKVE. Between the trimmed V and J ends, which lost 0 bases and 3 bases, there was a span of 9 bases. The part of the CDR3 DNA that was read is TGTGCCAGCTCTCTCACGGGGGGACAAGACACCCAGTAC. This codes for CASSLTGGQDTQY. The whole CDR3 sequence is CASSLTGGQDTQYF.

Note on this clone: Mouse names are used for the genes. Read sequence stops 1 residue before the CDR3 end, and the germline J gene provides the missing end. The chain has TRBV12-2 and TRBJ1-4; TRBD1 matches at 10 bases. Unmatched junction bases numbered 1, after V lost 2 bases and J lost 5 bases. From germline, CDR1 is SGHLS and CDR2 HYDKME. The CDR3 consists of 14 residues. CDR3 sequence: CASSPGQGNERLFF. CDR3 DNA (partial): TGTGCCAGCTCTCCGGGACAGGGGAACGAAAGATTATTT.

About this clone itself: These gene names are mouse names. The read terminates 1 residue before the CDR3 end, so the remaining end is supplied by the germline J gene. This chain joins TRBV13-1 and TRBJ2-5, with 7 bases matching TRBD1. The germline CDR1 and CDR2 sequences are NSHNY and SYGAGN. The CDR3 has 14 residues. The junction had 7 bases not matched to a gene; V was cut back by 0 bases and J by 9 bases. The CDR3 DNA, read in part, is TGTGCCAGCAGTGATGGGGGACAGATCCAGACCCAGTAC. It codes for CASSDGGQIQTQY. The whole CDR3 sequence is CASSDGGQIQTQYF.

Details on this clone: Genes here carry mouse names. The read gets to within 1 residue of the CDR3 end, and the germline J gene fills in the rest. The chain joins TRBV4 to TRBJ2-1, with a tentative D call TRBD2 (6 bases). Germline V CDR1 and CDR2: LGHDT, YNNKQL (reference sequence). This CDR3 region has 13 residues. The V gene lost 7 bases and the J gene lost 5 bases, with 12 bases spanning the gap. The CDR3 loop is CASMVGVNAEQFF. The CDR3 bases that were read are TGTGCCAGCATGGTGGGGGTTAATGCTGAGCAGTTC.

Only a few counts were recorded for this clone. Gene names and germline match the mouse. The read falls 1 residue short of the CDR3 end, and the missing part is taken from the germline J gene. J is TRBJ1-4 and V is TRBV26; no definite D call. The germline V gene encodes CDR1 KGHPV and CDR2 FQNQEV (reference sequence). V gave up 4 bases and J gave up 0 bases, with 9 bases separating them. The CDR3 has 15 residues. Partial CDR3 DNA: TGTGCCAGCAGTCGGGCATCCCTTTCCAACGAAAGATTATTT. Its protein is CASSRASLSNERLF. The CDR3 as a whole reads CASSRASLSNERLFF. The complete variable domain, with remaining parts taken from reference TRBV26 and TRBJ1-4, reads NSKVIQTPRYLVKGQGQKAKMRCIPEKGHPVVFWYQQNKNNEFKFLINFQNQEVLQQIDMTEKRFSAECPSNSPCSLEIQSSEAGDSALYLCASSRASLSNERLFFGHGTKLSVL.

About this clone: The genes are named according to mouse. The read halts 1 residue ahead of the CDR3 end, with the missing end drawn from the germline J gene. The chain joins TRBV26 to TRBJ1-1, with unresolved D. V lost 1 base to trimming and J lost 1 base, with 4 bases between them. Germline CDR1 and CDR2: KGHPV and FQNQEV (reference sequence). CDR3 length: 13 residues. CDR3 bases read: TGTGCCAGCAGTCTGTGGGAAAACACAGAAGTCTTC. It encodes CASSLWENTEVF. In full, the CDR3 reads CASSLWENTEVFF.

Comment on this clone: Gene names denote mouse genes. The read finishes 1 residue shy of the CDR3 end, and the germline J gene is used to complete it. The V gene is TRBV1, the J gene TRBJ2-7; no clear D gene. Germline V gene sequence: CDR1 NSQYPW, CDR2 LRSPGD (reference sequence). The CDR3 consists of 12 residues. Trimming removed 4 bases at V and 0 bases at J, with 4 bases between. CDR3 sequence reads: CTCSDLSYEQYF. The sequenced CDR3 bases are TGCACCTGCAGTGACCTCTCCTATGAACAGTAC.

About this clone: Gene names follow the mouse nomenclature. Coverage ceases 1 residue before the CDR3 finishes, and the germline J gene fills in the end. The genes are TRBV3 and TRBJ1-2; no reliable D call. The V end was cut by 4 bases, the J end by 0 bases, with 6 bases between. The CDR3 is 13 residues long. Germline values: CDR1 SNHLY, CDR2 FYNGKV (reference sequence). The chain's CDR3 is CASSSTANSDYTF. CDR3 DNA (partial): TGTGCCAGCAGCTCCACAGCAAACTCCGACTACACC. The full variable domain, with the rest looked up from reference TRBV3 and TRBJ1-2, is GPKVLQIPSHQIIDMGQMVTLNCDPVSNHLYFYWYKQILGQQMEFLVNFYNGKVMEKSKLFKDQFSVERPDGSYFTLKIQPTALEDSAVYFCASSSTANSDYTFGSGTRLLVI.

Comments on this clone: Gene labels here are mouse ones. The read is 1 residue too short to cover the CDR3 end, so that end is filled in from the germline J gene. The chain has TRBV26 and TRBJ2-5; no clear D gene. The V gene's germline CDR1 is KGHPV and CDR2 FQNQEV (reference sequence). The CDR3 has 13 residues. V was trimmed by 3 bases and J by 2 bases, leaving 6 bases between them. CDR3 sequence reads: CASSLQIQDTQYF. CDR3 DNA (partial): TGTGCCAGCAGTCTTCAGATCCAAGACACCCAGTAC. Full variable domain (rest looked up from reference TRBV26 and TRBJ2-5): NSKVIQTPRYLVKGQGQKAKMRCIPEKGHPVVFWYQQNKNNEFKFLINFQNQEVLQQIDMTEKRFSAECPSNSPCSLEIQSSEAGDSALYLCASSLQIQDTQYFGPGTRLLVL.

About this clone: Gene names and germline refer to mouse. The read falls 1 residue short of the CDR3 end, and the missing part is taken from the germline J gene. This chain links TRBV23 with TRBJ2-7; TRBD1 was called by the table and not checked on the DNA. The CDR3 runs to 14 residues. The germline V gene has CDR1 KGHTA and CDR2 FQNQQP. The CDR3 DNA, read in part, is TGCTCCAGCAGTCAATCACGGACAGGGAATGAACAGTAC. Translation gives CSSSQSRTGNEQY. The full-length CDR3 reads as CSSSQSRTGNEQYF.

By sample share, this clone is medium-sized (0.01 to 0.1%). Mouse germline and gene names are used. The read finishes 1 residue shy of the CDR3 end, and the germline J gene is used to complete it. The gene calls are TRBV13-2 and TRBJ2-2; unclear D gene. CDR3 length equals 12 residues. V lost 1 base and J 3 bases, leaving 1 base between the germline ends. Germline values: CDR1 NNHNN, CDR2 SYGAGS (reference sequence). The CDR3 loop is CASGDYTGQLYF. CDR3 bases read: TGTGCCAGCGGTGATTACACCGGGCAGCTCTAC.

By proportion, this clone is large (0.1 to 1%). Each gene name is a mouse one. The read ends 1 residue early relative to the CDR3; the germline J gene fills the gap. The chain couples TRBV24 to TRBJ2-3; D gene uncertain. The CDR3 loop spans 15 amino acids. V dropped 0 bases and J dropped 2 bases, with 9 bases sitting between them. Germline loops: CDR1 KGHTA, CDR2 FRNEEI. CDR3 in amino acids: CASSLYTHSAETLYF. Incomplete CDR3 DNA: TGTGCCAGCAGTCTGTATACACACTCTGCAGAAACGCTGTAT.

In its sample, this clone was seen a few times. Here the gene names and germline are mouse. CDR3 DNA (partial): TGTGCCAGCTCTCTCGGGACTGGGTATAACTATGCTGAGCAGTTC. Protein product: CASSLGTGYNYAEQF. The whole CDR3 region reads CASSLGTGYNYAEQFF. The gene calls are TRBV12-2 and TRBJ2-1; 9 nucleotides align to TRBD2. The read falls 1 residue short of the CDR3 end, and the missing part is taken from the germline J gene. The CDR3 sequence is 16 residues long. From germline, CDR1 is SGHLS and CDR2 HYDKME. Germline trimming cut 0 bases from V and 0 bases from J; bases unmatched to any gene: 2.

Note on this clone: All gene names here are mouse names. The read ends 1 residue before the CDR3 terminus; that terminus is restored from the germline J gene. The chain has TRBV13-2 and TRBJ2-3; weak D call: TRBD1 (7 bases). The CDR3 covers 14 residues. Trimming cost V 2 bases and J 3 bases, with 10 bases left between them. Germline V lookup: CDR1 NNHNN, CDR2 SYGAGS (reference sequence). The covered CDR3 bases are TGTGCCAGCGGTGAGAGGGGGCGAGCAGAAACGCTGTAT. Residues: CASGERGRAETLY. The CDR3, in full, reads CASGERGRAETLYF.

To note about this clone: Gene names are mouse gene names. CDR3 DNA, as far as it was read: TGTGCCAGCAGCTTTTCCGGGACAAGTGCAGAAACGCTGTAT. It encodes CASSFSGTSAETLY. From start to end, the CDR3 is CASSFSGTSAETLYF. The J gene is TRBJ2-3, the V gene TRBV3; TRBD1 might be the D (6 bases). The read comes to an end 1 residue before the CDR3 does, leaving the germline J gene to fill in the end. CDR1 SNHLY and CDR2 FYNGKV come from the germline V gene (reference sequence). Between the trimmed V and J ends, which lost 3 bases and 0 bases, there was a span of 10 bases. The CDR3 length is 15 residues. Using reference TRBV3 and TRBJ2-3 for the parts outside the CDR3, the full variable domain is GPKVLQIPSHQIIDMGQMVTLNCDPVSNHLYFYWYKQILGQQMEFLVNFYNGKVMEKSKLFKDQFSVERPDGSYFTLKIQPTALEDSAVYFCASSFSGTSAETLYFGSGTRLTVL.

In regard to this clone: Genes and germline come from the mouse. Read coverage stops 1 residue before the CDR3 terminus; the germline J gene supplies the remainder. The genes are TRBV23 and TRBJ2-5; the D call of TRBD1 is as the table states it, not checked on the DNA. Germline V gene sequence: CDR1 KGHTA, CDR2 FQNQQP. This CDR3 spans 13 amino acids. CDR3 loop: CSSGDNNQDTQYF. The covered CDR3 bases are TGCTCCAGCGGGGACAATAACCAAGACACCCAGTAC.

With regard to this clone: The genes and germline here are from mouse. Sequencing ends 1 residue short of the CDR3 end; the germline J gene provides the rest. V and J are TRBV26 and TRBJ1-2, with D maybe TRBD1 (6 bases). CDR1 is KGHPV, CDR2 FQNQEV, per germline (reference sequence). The CDR3 has 13 residues. The germline V and J ends were trimmed by 6 bases and 0 bases, with 8 bases remaining between them. This CDR3 is CASRGQTNSDYTF. Incomplete CDR3 DNA: TGTGCCAGCAGAGGACAGACAAACTCCGACTACACC.

By proportion, this clone is medium-sized. Mouse gene names and germline throughout. The CDR3 end lies 1 residue beyond the end of the read and is filled in from the germline J gene. J is TRBJ1-2 and V is TRBV3; TRBD1 matches 10 bases. Germline V gene lookup returns CDR1 SNHLY and CDR2 FYNGKV (reference sequence). The CDR3 has 13 amino acids. Trimming cost V 6 bases and J 3 bases; bases outside gene matches: 1. The CDR3 here is CASSGQGDSDYTF. The CDR3 DNA, read in part, is TGTGCCAGCAGTGGACAGGGGGACTCCGACTACACC.

On this clone itself: Gene names are the mouse ones. The read terminates 1 residue before the CDR3 end, so the remaining end is supplied by the germline J gene. The rearrangement links TRBV26 to TRBJ2-7, with 7 bases lining up with TRBD1. V was pared by 2 bases and J by 7 bases, with 5 bases of the junction left unmatched. The CDR3 is made up of 13 amino acids. Per the germline V gene, CDR1 is KGHPV and CDR2 is FQNQEV (reference sequence). CDR3 protein: CASSLDREGEQYF. Incomplete CDR3 DNA: TGTGCCAGCAGTCTGGACAGGGAGGGGGAACAGTAC. The full variable domain, with the rest looked up from reference TRBV26 and TRBJ2-7, is NSKVIQTPRYLVKGQGQKAKMRCIPEKGHPVVFWYQQNKNNEFKFLINFQNQEVLQQIDMTEKRFSAECPSNSPCSLEIQSSEAGDSALYLCASSLDREGEQYFGPGTRLTVL.

This clone was detected a few times. Gene labels here are mouse ones. Sequencing ends 1 residue short of the CDR3 end; the germline J gene provides the rest. The chain links TRBV1 to TRBJ2-3; D is possibly TRBD2 (5 bases). The CDR3 runs to 14 residues. Germline CDR1 and CDR2: NSQYPW and LRSPGD (reference sequence). V was pared by 1 base and J by 0 bases, with 5 bases between. Incomplete CDR3 DNA: TGCACCTGCAGTGCAGCTGGGAGTGCAGAAACGCTGTAT. Encoded protein: CTCSAAGSAETLY. The complete CDR3 reads CTCSAAGSAETLYF.

A note on this clone: The listed genes are named as in mouse. CDR3 in amino acids: CASSPSTGTEVFF. The sequenced part of the CDR3 DNA is TGTGCCAGCAGTCCCTCGACAGGGACAGAAGTCTTC. The rearrangement uses TRBV26 and TRBJ1-1, with TRBD1 identical over 7 bases. The read terminates 1 residue before the CDR3 end, so the remaining end is supplied by the germline J gene. Germline loops: CDR1 KGHPV, CDR2 FQNQEV (reference sequence). The ends lost 4 bases at V and 5 bases at J; junction bases unmatched: 4. CDR3 length: 13 amino acids. The full variable domain, rest sourced from reference TRBV26 and TRBJ1-1, is NSKVIQTPRYLVKGQGQKAKMRCIPEKGHPVVFWYQQNKNNEFKFLINFQNQEVLQQIDMTEKRFSAECPSNSPCSLEIQSSEAGDSALYLCASSPSTGTEVFFGKGTRLTVV.

This clone was found once. Genes and germline are mouse. Read data end 1 residue before the CDR3 end; the end is taken from the germline J gene. The chain links TRBV13-2 to TRBJ1-1, with D perhaps TRBD1 (5 bases). The CDR3 length is 14 residues. The V and J ends lost 0 bases and 0 bases respectively, with 6 bases between them. CDR1 is NNHNN and CDR2 is SYGAGS in the germline V gene (reference sequence). CDR3 DNA, as far as it was read: TGTGCCAGCGGTGATGGGGGGGCAAACACAGAAGTCTTC. This sequence encodes CASGDGGANTEVF. The CDR3 in its entirety is CASGDGGANTEVFF.

About this clone itself: Any gene name here is a mouse gene name. The CDR3 extends 1 residue past the end of the read, so its final part is completed from the germline J gene. This chain joins TRBV12-2 and TRBJ2-7; 9 nucleotides line up with TRBD2. J lost 4 bases, V lost 0 bases, and 3 bases had no gene match. The CDR3 totals 14 residues. Germline loops: CDR1 SGHLS, CDR2 HYDKME. CDR3 protein: CASSLDDWGYEQYF. CDR3 DNA, as far as it was read: TGTGCCAGCTCTCTCGACGACTGGGGGTATGAACAGTAC.